These T cell receptor beta chains were read from a single sample in a study of vaccination effects on CD4 cells after COVID-19. No antigen has been identified for these receptors. Method: immunoSEQ multiplex PCR; TCRdb's copy keeps in-frame clones and lacks some. The table lists 60,000 to 85,000 clones, over 70% of them singletons. This specimen consisted of CD4+ T cells from PBMCs cultured with HCoV-229E spike peptides, obtained after COVID-19 vaccination. These receptors were taken from a human donor who received a COVID-19 vaccine. Each CDR3 is given with its conserved first and last residue.

11,TRBV2,TRBJ2-5,CASKAGGTQYF
15,TRBV9,TRBJ1-3,CASSVSAFSGNTIYF
13,TRBV27,TRBJ1-1,CASSPREGTEAFF
12,TRBV5-1,TRBJ1-2,CASSEGWYGYTF
24,TRBV5-1,TRBJ2-1,CASSLALGSLGLAGGYRSYNEQFF
16,TRBV7-2,TRBJ2-5,CASSLAVRGGRETQYF
14,TRBV2,TRBJ2-5,CASSLLTVRETQYF
14,TRBV2,TRBJ1-2,CASSEFGDSYGYTF
13,TRBV9,TRBJ2-2,CASNSQLTGELFF
16,TRBV21-1,TRBJ1-2,CASSKVNHPGSAGYTF
13,TRBV6-5,TRBJ1-2,CASTWTVNYGYTF
14,TRBV7-3,TRBJ2-2,CASSVGQGTGELFF
15,TRBV6-5,TRBJ1-5,CASTQGQGVRQPQHF
15,TRBV3-1/TRBV3-2,TRBJ2-5,CASSPELAGEETQYF
16,TRBV7-9,TRBJ2-1,CASSFTSGGGRNEQFF